The 16 T cell receptor beta chains in this list originate from one sample, sequenced in a study of cytomegalovirus exposure and HLA in healthy donors. Amplification used 60 Vbeta primers and 13 Jbeta primers. The protocol was immunoSEQ multiplex PCR, while the TCRdb copy is restricted to in-frame clones and leaves out a portion. Of about 140,000 clones in the sample, approximately 73% were seen once. Sequencing was performed on PBMCs. All receptors derive from a woman in her forties in good health and CMV-seronegative.

This sequence joins TRBV5-1 and TRBJ2-5, with 7 bases that match TRBD2. The CDR3 runs 14 residues. Germline lookup yields CDR1 SGHRS and CDR2 YFSETQ. The ends lost 4 bases at V and 1 base at J; junction bases unmatched: 4. Here the CDR3 reads CASSHGGGQETQYF. The CDR3 DNA is TGCGCCAGCAGCCACGGCGGGGGCCAAGAGACCCAGTACTTC.

This clone was seen a single time. The chain has TRBV15 and TRBJ2-1, with 10 bases that match TRBD2. The CDR3 spans 16 residues. The V and J ends lost 5 bases and 6 bases, in that order; junction bases with no gene match: 10. The V gene's germline CDR1 is LNHNV and CDR2 YYDKDF (reference sequence). CDR3 nucleotides: TGTGCCACCAGCTCCCCCGTAGCGGGGGGTGTCAATGAGCAGTTCTTC. Its protein is CATSSPVAGGVNEQFF.

The genes are TRBV7-9 and TRBJ2-5, with unresolved D. The V end lost 5 bases, the J end lost 4 bases, and 23 bases lay between the germline ends. The germline CDR1 and CDR2 sequences are SEHNR and FQNEAQ (reference sequence). The length of the CDR3 is 17 residues. The DNA of the CDR3 is TGTGCCAGCAGCCCAACGGGTACGATGGTGTTGGGAGAGACCCAGTACTTC. This gives the protein CASSPTGTMVLGETQYF.

The chain carries TRBV28 and TRBJ2-7; a possible D gene is TRBD2 (6 bases). Germline V CDR1 and CDR2: MDHEN, SYDVKM. CDR3 length: 15 residues. Trimming removed 10 bases from V and 3 bases from J, with 22 bases in between. CDR3 nucleotides: TGTGCCACCGTGCCGGCGGGGATGATAGACTACGAGCAGTACGTC. Translation: CATVPAGMIDYEQYV.

This chain uses TRBV28 with TRBJ1-1, with no clear D. The germline V and J ends were trimmed by 1 base and 8 bases, with 14 bases remaining between them. Looked up from germline, CDR1 is MDHEN and CDR2 is SYDVKM. The CDR3 loop spans 14 amino acids. CDR3 in DNA: TGTGCCAGCAGTTTATTGAACGATGCGCCCGAAGCTTTCTTT. It specifies CASSLLNDAPEAFF. The whole variable domain, filled in from reference TRBV28 and TRBJ1-1, reads DVKVTQSSRYLVKRTGEKVFLECVQDMDHENMFWYRQDPGLGLRLIYFSYDVKMKEKGDIPEGYSVSREKKERFSLILESASTNQTSMYLCASSLLNDAPEAFFGQGTRLTVV.

This chain links TRBV11-2 with TRBJ2-2; 8 bases map to TRBD1. The germline gives CDR1 SGHAT, CDR2 FQNNGV. Losses at the gene ends were 3 bases for V and 6 bases for J; bases not matched to a gene: 6. CDR3 length: 15 amino acids. The CDR3 DNA sequence: TGTGCCAGCAGCTTGGACAGGGTGTCCGCCGGGGAGCTGTTTTTT. Translation gives CASSLDRVSAGELFF.

The chain joins TRBV7-9 to TRBJ1-1; the match to TRBD1 covers 9 bases. After removal of 6 bases from V and 4 bases from J, the junction contained 12 bases not matched to a gene. CDR3 length equals 16 residues. Germline V gives CDR1 SEHNR, CDR2 FQNEAQ (reference sequence). CDR3 DNA sequence: TGTGCCAGCAGTCCGATGGCGGGACAGGGCCGCACTGAAGCTTTCTTT. This sequence encodes CASSPMAGQGRTEAFF. Full variable domain (remainder filled in from reference TRBV7-9 and TRBJ1-1): DTGVSQNPRHKITKRGQNVTFRCDPISEHNRLYWYRQTLGQGPEFLTYFQNEAQLEKSRLLSDRFSAERPKGSFSTLEIQRTEQGDSAMYLCASSPMAGQGRTEAFFGQGTRLTVV.

This chain connects TRBV6-1 to TRBJ2-1; TRBD1 agrees at 7 bases. CDR1 is MNHNS and CDR2 is SASEGT in the germline V gene. V lost 4 bases, J lost 7 bases, and 13 bases stayed unmatched. The CDR3 runs to 16 residues. CDR3: CASSALGQVEWNEQFF. The CDR3 coding sequence is TGTGCCAGCAGTGCCCTCGGACAGGTAGAATGGAATGAGCAGTTCTTC.

The chain is built from TRBV9 and TRBJ2-2; 9 bases agree with TRBD2. The CDR3 has 16 residues. Germline CDR1 is SGDLS and CDR2 is YYNGEE. V was pared by 0 bases and J by 2 bases, with 2 bases of the junction left unmatched. In DNA, the CDR3 is TGTGCCAGCAGCGTAGGACTAGCGGACAACACCGGGGAGCTGTTTTTT. As protein: CASSVGLADNTGELFF.

V is TRBV15 and J is TRBJ1-4; tentative D call: TRBD1 (5 bases). The V end was cut by 0 bases, the J end by 5 bases, with 10 bases between. From germline, CDR1 is LNHNV and CDR2 YYDKDF (reference sequence). The length of the CDR3 is 15 residues. CDR3: CATSRDPRTNEKLFF. The CDR3 nucleotides read TGTGCCACCAGCAGAGATCCCCGGACAAATGAAAAACTGTTTTTT.

This CDR3 reads CASSLLRGATGNTIYF. CDR3 nucleotide sequence: TGTGCCAGCAGCTTATTACGGGGGGCTACTGGAAACACCATATATTTT. This chain joins TRBV7-9 and TRBJ1-3; D is possibly TRBD1 (6 bases). Between the trimmed V and J ends, which lost 2 bases and 2 bases, there was a span of 13 bases. Germline-derived CDR1 and CDR2 are SEHNR and FQNEAQ (reference sequence). There are 16 residues in the CDR3.

This clone was detected only once. The CDR3 reads CASSLASTEKLFF. CDR3 bases: TGTGCCAGCAGCTTGGCCAGTACTGAAAAACTGTTTTTT. This rearrangement joins TRBV7-9 to TRBJ1-4, with unresolved D. The V end lost 3 bases, the J end lost 7 bases, and 9 bases lay between the germline ends. The CDR3 is made up of 13 amino acids. In germline, CDR1 is SEHNR, CDR2 FQNEAQ (reference sequence).

V is TRBV19 and J is TRBJ1-1, with D possibly TRBD1 on 5 matching bases. The CDR3 is 15 amino acids. Germline V gene data show CDR1 as LNHDA and CDR2 as SQIVND (reference sequence). The V gene lost 3 bases and the J gene lost 1 base, with 12 bases spanning the gap. The CDR3 bases are TGTGCCAGTAGTATCCCGGGACTTCGGAACACTGAAGCTTTCTTT. It yields the protein CASSIPGLRNTEAFF.

This clone was recorded a few times. This chain links TRBV29-1 with TRBJ1-6; TRBD1 aligns across 9 bases. The CDR3 is 14 residues long. V dropped 7 bases and J dropped 5; count of bases not matched to a gene: 6. Germline V gene sequence: CDR1 SQVTM, CDR2 ANQGSEA. CDR3 residues: CSAETGGNNSPLHF. CDR3 sequence (DNA): TGCAGCGCTGAGACAGGGGGTAATAATTCACCCCTCCACTTT.

This clone has more than one count but fewer than ten. V is TRBV5-1 and J is TRBJ1-2; the D gene is possibly TRBD1 (6 bases). Germline V gene sequence: CDR1 SGHRS, CDR2 YFSETQ. The CDR3 runs 14 residues. The ends were cut back, 0 bases at V and 4 bases at J, with 10 bases in the middle. The CDR3: CASSLDRETYGYTF. The CDR3 region has the DNA TGCGCCAGCAGCTTGGACAGGGAAACCTATGGCTACACCTTC.

The CDR3 bases are TGCGCCAGCAGCCACGAACCGGGGTACATTGAAAAACTGTTTTTT. Translation: CASSHEPGYIEKLFF. The chain uses TRBV4-1 and TRBJ1-4; D is ambiguous. The CDR3 is made up of 15 amino acids. Germline CDR1 and CDR2: MGHRA and YSYEKL. Trimming stripped 3 bases from V and 7 bases from J, with 15 bases between.